The 25 T cell receptor beta chains given below trace back to one sample, sequenced in a study of tumor T cells in aggressive B-cell lymphoma. The assay was immunoSEQ multiplex PCR, and TCRdb's table has in-frame clones only and misses some. The sample includes a few thousand clones, around 94% of them seen just once. Sequencing was carried out using tumor tissue. The receptors shown here come from an adult with diffuse large B cell lymphoma.

The chain employs TRBV4-3 and TRBJ1-5; TRBD1 matches at 9 bases. J was trimmed by 2 bases and V by 1 base; bases with no gene match: 3. The germline V gene encodes CDR1 LGHNA and CDR2 YSLEER. This CDR3 is built from 16 residues. CDR3 in DNA: TGCGCCAGCAGCCAAGGGACAGGGGACGGCAATCAGCCCCAGCATTTT. Translation gives CASSQGTGDGNQPQHF.

The chain uses TRBV7-2 and TRBJ1-2, with D hard to call. The CDR3 has 15 amino acids. Trimming cost V 3 bases and J 3 bases, with 14 bases left between them. The V gene's germline CDR1 is SGHTA and CDR2 FQGNSA. This chain's CDR3 is CASSLRAPGYYGYTF. CDR3 nucleotides: TGTGCCAGCAGCTTGAGGGCCCCGGGGTACTATGGCTACACCTTC.

The chain employs TRBV4-3 and TRBJ2-7; 10 bases are shared with TRBD2. After removal of 2 bases from V and 0 bases from J, the junction contained 7 bases not matched to a gene. Looked up from germline, CDR1 is LGHNA and CDR2 is YSLEER. The CDR3 has 17 residues. CDR3 residues: CASSQPGLAVSSYEQYF. CDR3 in DNA: TGCGCCAGCAGCCAACCTGGACTAGCGGTGAGCTCCTACGAGCAGTACTTC.

The CDR3 here is CASSLVHRSFETQYF. CDR3 in DNA: TGTGCCAGCAGCTTAGTCCACAGGAGTTTTGAGACCCAGTACTTC. The J gene is TRBJ2-5, the V gene TRBV7-6, with a tentative D call TRBD1 (5 bases). The V end was cut by 1 base, the J end by 5 bases, with 14 bases between. Germline V gene data show CDR1 as SGHVS and CDR2 as FNYEAQ. This CDR3 has 15 residues.

In DNA form, the CDR3 reads TGTGCCAGCAGCCCCACAGGGGTCTGGGATCAGCCCCAGCATTTT. Translation: CASSPTGVWDQPQHF. The rearrangement links TRBV4-2 to TRBJ1-5; TRBD1 agrees at 7 bases. Germline values: CDR1 LGHNA, CDR2 YNFKEQ. The V gene end was trimmed by 4 bases and the J gene end by 5 bases; junction bases not matched to a gene: 8. This CDR3 is 15 amino acids long.

The chain combines TRBV7-8 with TRBJ2-7; weak D call: TRBD1 (6 bases). The V end lost 1 base, the J end lost 2 bases, and 9 bases lay between the germline ends. CDR1 SGHVS and CDR2 FQNEAQ come from the germline V gene. The CDR3 covers 14 residues. CDR3 in DNA: TGTGCCAGCAGCTTAGGACAGGCACCCTACGAGCAGTACTTC. Encoded protein: CASSLGQAPYEQYF.

The V and J genes are TRBV4-3 and TRBJ2-2, with 9 positions matching TRBD2. The ends lost 1 base at V and 6 bases at J; junction bases unmatched: 3. The CDR3 spans 15 residues. Germline CDR1 is LGHNA and CDR2 is YSLEER. CDR3: CASSQVAGGAGELFF. CDR3 bases: TGCGCCAGCAGCCAAGTTGCGGGAGGGGCCGGGGAGCTGTTTTTT.

V is TRBV28 and J is TRBJ2-3; the D gene is possibly TRBD1 (7 bases). The ends were cut back, 3 bases at V and 2 bases at J, with 12 bases in the middle. The germline V gene has CDR1 MDHEN and CDR2 SYDVKM. This CDR3 region has 15 residues. The CDR3 DNA follows: TGTGCCAGCAGTTTCCCAGGGGGGCACACAGATACGCAGTATTTT. It yields the protein CASSFPGGHTDTQYF.

The CDR3 DNA is TGTGCCAGCAGCTTAACGGGAGGTACCTACGAGCAGTACTTC. Protein: CASSLTGGTYEQYF. The V call is TRBV7-2, the J call TRBJ2-7, with 7 bases that match TRBD2. CDR1 is SGHTA, CDR2 FQGNSA, per germline. With 2 bases clipped from V and 2 bases from J, the junction kept 3 bases outside the gene matches. This CDR3 comprises 14 residues.

The gene calls are TRBV5-1 and TRBJ2-1; 11 bases align to TRBD1. This CDR3 is built from 15 residues. Germline trimming cut 1 base from V and 6 bases from J; bases unmatched to any gene: 3. CDR1 is SGHRS and CDR2 is YFSETQ in the germline V gene. The CDR3 DNA reads TGCGCCAGCAGCTTGTTGGGACAGGGGGGCAATGAGCAGTTCTTC. Protein sequence: CASSLLGQGGNEQFF.

The chain employs TRBV9 and TRBJ2-4; the match to TRBD2 covers 10 bases. Germline values: CDR1 SGDLS, CDR2 YYNGEE. The V and J ends lost 6 bases and 1 base, in that order; junction bases with no gene match: 16. This CDR3 comprises 19 residues. The CDR3 here is CASIPPSGGARCAKNIQYF. Here the CDR3 DNA reads TGTGCCAGCATCCCCCCCAGCGGGGGGGCCAGGTGCGCCAAAAACATTCAGTACTTC.

The chain carries TRBV11-3 and TRBJ2-2; no definite D call. The germline gives CDR1 SGHNT, CDR2 YENEEA. Between the trimmed V and J ends, which lost 2 bases and 2 bases, there was a span of 6 bases. This CDR3 has 14 amino acids. The CDR3 DNA follows: TGTGCCAGCAGCTTAAATACTAACACCGGGGAGCTGTTTTTT. Residues: CASSLNTNTGELFF.

The chain couples TRBV30 to TRBJ2-4, with 7 positions matching TRBD2. The CDR3 spans 18 residues. CDR1 and CDR2 from the germline V gene are GTSNPN and SVGIG (reference sequence). The trim removed 0 bases at V and 0 bases at J, leaving 11 bases unmatched. CDR3 residues: CAWSVGSSGRLAKNIQYF. CDR3 nucleotide sequence: TGTGCCTGGAGTGTAGGGTCTAGCGGTCGCCTAGCCAAAAACATTCAGTACTTC.

The chain joins TRBV7-3 to TRBJ2-1; 10 nucleotides line up with TRBD2. The CDR3 sequence is 15 residues long. Germline CDR1 and CDR2: SGHTA and FQGTGA. Unmatched junction bases numbered 7, after V lost 2 bases and J lost 9 bases. The CDR3 loop reads CASSLGAGGLFEQFF. CDR3 bases: TGTGCCAGCAGCTTAGGAGCGGGAGGGCTTTTTGAGCAGTTCTTC.

The CDR3 protein is CASSPDRLSYNEQFF. For the CDR3, the DNA is TGTGCCAGCAGTCCCGACCGACTCTCCTACAATGAGCAGTTCTTC. The V gene is TRBV6-4, the J gene TRBJ2-1, with no clear D. The CDR3 sequence is 15 residues long. CDR1 is MRHNA and CDR2 is SNTAGT in the germline V gene. The germline V and J ends were trimmed by 5 bases and 0 bases, with 11 bases remaining between them.

In regard to this clone: The junction departs from germline at one end; a sequencing error may be responsible. Within the sample, other DNA sequences also encode this same CDR3. This chain connects TRBV18 to TRBJ2-3; D not resolved. CDR3 length: 13 amino acids. Germline values: CDR1 KGHSH, CDR2 LQKENI. The CDR3 here is CASSPIVTDTQYF. CDR3 sequence (DNA): TGTGCCAGCTCACCGATAGTCACAGATACGCAATATTTT. Using reference TRBV18 and TRBJ2-3 for the parts outside the CDR3, the full variable domain is NAGVMQNPRHLVRRRGQEARLRCSPMKGHSHVYWYRQLPEEGLKFMVYLQKENIIDESGMPKERFSAEFPKEGPSILRIQQVVRGDSAAYFCASSPIVTDTQYFGPGTRLTVL.

The chain links TRBV9 to TRBJ2-5; 12 bases line up with TRBD2. CDR1 is SGDLS, CDR2 YYNGEE, per germline. Unmatched junction bases numbered 10, after V lost 2 bases and J lost 5 bases. CDR3 length: 17 residues. As DNA, the CDR3 is TGTGCCAGCAGCGTCTCTAGCGGGAGGGCCCTCGGGGAGACCCAGTACTTC. Translated: CASSVSSGRALGETQYF.

Comments on this clone: At one boundary the junction diverges from the germline segment, which might be a read error. This sample also contains other DNA sequences that code for the same CDR3. The CDR3 DNA reads TGCGCCAGTAGCCAAGATCCCGCGACTTCCCGCTCCTACAATGAGCAGTTCTTC. Its translation: CASSQDPATSRSYNEQFF. The V and J genes are TRBV4-3 and TRBJ2-1, with D hard to call. There are 18 residues in the CDR3. From germline, CDR1 is LGHNA and CDR2 YSLEER.

The chain recombines TRBV19 with TRBJ1-2, with D maybe TRBD1 (5 bases). CDR1 LNHDA and CDR2 SQIVND come from the germline V gene (reference sequence). V lost 8 bases to trimming and J lost 4 bases, with 14 bases between them. The CDR3 contains 13 residues. The CDR3 region is CASRGIRVYGYTF. The CDR3 DNA sequence: TGTGCCAGTCGGGGGATCAGGGTCTATGGCTACACCTTC.

The chain employs TRBV7-9 and TRBJ2-7; D remains unclear. Trimming took off 2 bases at V and 4 bases at J, with 6 bases between the two ends. This CDR3 spans 12 amino acids. Germline-derived CDR1 and CDR2 are SEHNR and FQNEAQ (reference sequence). CDR3 region: CASSLSDYEQYF. The CDR3 nucleotides are TGTGCCAGCAGCTTATCAGATTACGAGCAGTACTTC.

This sequence joins TRBV13 and TRBJ2-7; D remains ambiguous. CDR1 PRHDT and CDR2 FYEKMQ come from the germline V gene (reference sequence). Trimming removed 5 bases from V and 6 bases from J, with 8 bases in between. The CDR3 runs 11 residues. CDR3 DNA: TGTGCCAGCAGCAGACAAGTCGAGCAGTACTTC. Translation gives CASSRQVEQYF.

CDR3 bases: TGTGCCAGCAGCTTAGGTGGCAGGGGCGCGCAGGGCTACACCTTC. Protein: CASSLGGRGAQGYTF. The chain joins TRBV7-9 to TRBJ1-2; maybe TRBD1 (6 bases). Per germline, CDR1 SEHNR and CDR2 FQNEAQ (reference sequence). This CDR3 has 15 amino acids. The V end lost 1 base, the J end lost 8 bases, and 17 bases lay between the germline ends.

The chain is built from TRBV6-4 and TRBJ1-2, with TRBD1 as a possible D gene (6 bases). This CDR3 has 14 amino acids. V lost 3 bases and J 7 bases, leaving 15 bases between the germline ends. Germline V lookup: CDR1 MRHNA, CDR2 SNTAGT. The CDR3 sequence: CASSDNRAVGGYTF. For the CDR3, the DNA is TGTGCCAGCAGTGATAACAGGGCAGTCGGTGGCTACACCTTC.

J is TRBJ2-1 and V is TRBV6-5; TRBD2 matches 12 bases. CDR3 length: 15 residues. Germline CDR1 reads MNHEY; CDR2 reads SVGAGI. Losses at the gene ends were 6 bases for V and 6 bases for J; bases not matched to a gene: 6. CDR3 in DNA: TGTGCCAGCAGCCTAGGACTAGCGGGAAGCAATGAGCAGTTCTTC. It yields the protein CASSLGLAGSNEQFF.

The chain couples TRBV6-4 to TRBJ1-1; TRBD1 is a possible D gene (6 bases). The length of the CDR3 is 15 residues. The V end was cut by 2 bases, the J end by 4 bases, with 14 bases between. Germline-derived CDR1 and CDR2 are MRHNA and SNTAGT. The CDR3 is CASSDTAVGGTEAFF. In DNA, the CDR3 is TGTGCCAGCAGTGACACTGCAGTAGGGGGCACTGAAGCTTTCTTT.